These 31 T cell receptor beta chains came from one sample sequenced in a study of cytomegalovirus exposure and HLA in healthy donors. PCR employed 60 Vbeta and 13 Jbeta primers. Sequencing was performed with immunoSEQ multiplex PCR; in TCRdb, only in-frame clones are kept and a portion is missing. Among approximately 170,000 clones listed, roughly 80% were seen once. The sequenced sample consisted of PBMCs. The receptors were gathered from a human donor in good health.

This clone was found once. This rearrangement joins TRBV13 to TRBJ1-2; D uncertain. The CDR3 has 15 amino acids. Trimming stripped 5 bases from V and 0 bases from J, with 13 bases between. Germline V gene lookup returns CDR1 PRHDT and CDR2 FYEKMQ (reference sequence). CDR3 amino acids: CASSIEGVANYGYTF. The DNA of the CDR3 is TGTGCCAGCAGCATCGAGGGCGTAGCTAACTATGGCTACACCTTC.

The chain employs TRBV27 and TRBJ1-5, with 7 bases matching TRBD1. Germline V gives CDR1 MNHEY, CDR2 SMNVEV (reference sequence). With 5 bases clipped from V and 1 base from J, the junction kept 2 bases outside the gene matches. This CDR3 is 14 amino acids long. The CDR3 reads CASSRQGSNQPQHF. CDR3 bases: TGTGCCAGCAGTCGACAGGGAAGCAATCAGCCCCAGCATTTT.

The gene calls are TRBV6-4 and TRBJ2-1; 7 bases align to TRBD1. The ends lost 0 bases at V and 0 bases at J; junction bases unmatched: 11. Germline CDR1 MRHNA, CDR2 SNTAGT. There are 19 residues in the CDR3. CDR3 residues: CASSDSIYVGDSSYNEQFF. The CDR3 DNA reads as TGTGCCAGCAGTGACTCGATTTATGTTGGGGACAGCTCCTACAATGAGCAGTTCTTC.

This sequence joins TRBV5-6 and TRBJ1-1; D possibly corresponds to TRBD1 (5 bases). The V gene lost 2 bases and the J gene lost 7 bases, with 6 bases spanning the gap. In germline, CDR1 is SGHDT, CDR2 YYEEEE. CDR3 length: 11 residues. This chain's CDR3 is CASSFTGEAFF. The CDR3 region has the DNA TGTGCCAGCAGCTTCACAGGTGAAGCTTTCTTT. The entire variable domain, with the rest obtained from reference TRBV5-6 and TRBJ1-1, is as follows: DAGVTQSPTHLIKTRGQQVTLRCSPKSGHDTVSWYQQALGQGPQFIFQYYEEEERQRGNFPDRFSGHQFPNYSSELNVNALLLGDSALYLCASSFTGEAFFGQGTRLTVV.

This chain links TRBV9 with TRBJ1-4, with a possible D match to TRBD1 (6 bases). This CDR3 comprises 15 residues. Deletions cut 3 bases from V and 8 bases from J, with 17 bases between. Germline CDR1 is SGDLS and CDR2 is YYNGEE. The CDR3 loop is CASSAGGAVGEKLFF. The CDR3 DNA sequence: TGTGCCAGCAGCGCTGGGGGGGCGGTTGGGGAAAAACTGTTTTTT.

The gene calls are TRBV2 and TRBJ1-1; no clear D. The CDR3 consists of 13 residues. V lost 6 bases and J 5 bases, leaving 13 bases between the germline ends. The V gene's germline CDR1 is SNHLY and CDR2 FYNNEI. The CDR3 sequence: CASSPVGGTEAFF. The CDR3 DNA is TGTGCCAGCAGCCCCGTCGGAGGGACTGAAGCTTTCTTT.

Points on this clone: Distinct nucleotide sequences in the sample also encode this CDR3. The J gene is TRBJ2-7, the V gene TRBV6-5; TRBD1 aligns across 7 bases. Losses at the gene ends were 0 bases for V and 1 base for J; bases not matched to a gene: 0. Germline CDR1 MNHEY, CDR2 SVGAGI. This CDR3 comprises 14 residues. The CDR3: CASSYSGQSYEQYF. DNA of the CDR3: TGTGCCAGCAGTTACTCGGGACAGTCCTACGAGCAGTACTTC.

The chain joins TRBV7-3 to TRBJ2-5, with TRBD2 identical over 10 bases. Germline CDR1 reads SGHTA; CDR2 reads FQGTGA. V dropped 6 bases and J dropped 2; count of bases not matched to a gene: 3. The CDR3 has 14 amino acids. In DNA, the CDR3 is TGTGCCAGCAGTGAGCGGGGGGGTCAAGAGACCCAGTACTTC. Protein sequence: CASSERGGQETQYF. The whole variable domain, filled in from reference TRBV7-3 and TRBJ2-5, reads GAGVSQTPSNKVTEKGKYVELRCDPISGHTALYWYRQSLGQGPEFLIYFQGTGAADDSGLPNDRFFAVRPEGSVSTLKIQRTERGDSAVYLCASSERGGQETQYFGPGTRLLVL.

The chain has TRBV6-6 and TRBJ1-5; 7 bases map to TRBD1. J lost 6 bases, V lost 6 bases, and 8 bases had no gene match. Germline V gene sequence: CDR1 MNHNY, CDR2 SVGAGI (reference sequence). CDR3 length: 14 amino acids. The CDR3 region is CASSTGQTAQPQHF. The CDR3 DNA reads as TGTGCCAGCAGCACGGGACAGACGGCTCAGCCCCAGCATTTT.

The chain recombines TRBV6-1 with TRBJ1-2; TRBD1 agrees at 11 bases. Germline CDR1 is MNHNS and CDR2 is SASEGT. The length of the CDR3 is 15 residues. V gave up 6 bases and J gave up 1 base; unmatched junction bases: 4. In DNA form, the CDR3 reads TGTGCCAGCAGGGACAGGGGGCTAAGTAACTATGGCTACACCTTC. Its protein is CASRDRGLSNYGYTF.

The CDR3 here is CASSLVGGGLGANVLTF. The CDR3 bases are TGTGCCAGCAGCTTGGTTGGGGGGGGGCTTGGGGCCAACGTCCTGACTTTC. The gene calls are TRBV5-4 and TRBJ2-6; TRBD2 is a possible D gene (7 bases). The CDR3 totals 17 residues. V dropped 0 bases and J dropped 3 bases, with 13 bases sitting between them. CDR1 is SGHNT and CDR2 is YYREEE in the germline V gene (reference sequence). The whole variable domain, remainder taken from reference TRBV5-4 and TRBJ2-6, is ETGVTQSPTHLIKTRGQQVTLRCSSQSGHNTVSWYQQALGQGPQFIFQYYREEENGRGNFPPRFSGLQFPNYSSELNVNALELDDSALYLCASSLVGGGLGANVLTFGAGSRLTVL.

The chain has TRBV19 and TRBJ1-4; the match to TRBD1 covers 10 bases. The germline V gene has CDR1 LNHDA and CDR2 SQIVND (reference sequence). The CDR3 runs 17 residues. V was pared by 7 bases and J by 4 bases, with 12 bases of the junction left unmatched. The CDR3 bases are TGTGCCAGTACTATGACGACAGGGGGCGGATATAATGAAAAACTGTTTTTT. Translating it yields CASTMTTGGGYNEKLFF.

The table lists this clone with a few counts. The chain is built from TRBV5-1 and TRBJ1-1; TRBD1 aligns across 7 bases. Germline V gene sequence: CDR1 SGHRS, CDR2 YFSETQ. V was clipped by 4 bases and J by 8 bases; unmatched bases: 5. The CDR3 sequence is 12 residues long. CDR3 residues: CASSTGTEEAFF. CDR3 coding DNA: TGCGCCAGCAGCACCGGGACAGAAGAAGCTTTCTTT.

The chain employs TRBV4-2 and TRBJ1-2; D not resolved. The V gene lost 0 bases and the J gene lost 4 bases, with 12 bases spanning the gap. Germline CDR1 and CDR2: LGHNA and YNFKEQ. The CDR3 loop spans 15 amino acids. The CDR3 DNA reads as TGTGCCAGCAGCCAAGAATATTCGGGTGCCTATGGCTACACCTTC. Translating it yields CASSQEYSGAYGYTF.

This clone was recorded once. The chain combines TRBV2 with TRBJ2-1; the D gene is possibly TRBD2 (6 bases). CDR1 is SNHLY and CDR2 is FYNNEI in the germline V gene. The CDR3 covers 11 residues. V gave up 6 bases and J gave up 10 bases, with 10 bases separating them. CDR3 DNA: TGTGCCAGCAGGGGGGGTGGAGAGCAGTTCTTC. Protein sequence: CASRGGGEQFF.

The genes are TRBV5-1 and TRBJ2-2, with 8 positions matching TRBD1. CDR3 length: 16 residues. The junction had 12 bases not matched to a gene; V was cut back by 4 bases and J by 7 bases. CDR1 is SGHRS and CDR2 is YFSETQ in the germline V gene. CDR3 sequence: CASSKGQVEANGELFF. The CDR3 nucleotides read TGCGCCAGCAGCAAGGGACAGGTGGAAGCGAACGGGGAGCTGTTTTTT.

V and J are TRBV5-1 and TRBJ1-1, with a tentative D call TRBD1 (5 bases). Trimming took off 7 bases at V and 5 bases at J, with 9 bases between the two ends. Per the germline V gene, CDR1 is SGHRS and CDR2 is YFSETQ. The CDR3 covers 11 residues. CDR3 region: CASGTGTEAFF. CDR3 sequence (DNA): TGCGCCAGCGGAACAGGTACTGAAGCTTTCTTT.

This chain joins TRBV12-5 and TRBJ2-2, with TRBD1 matching 10 bases. Trimming at V came to 2 bases and at J to 0 bases, leaving 15 bases not matched to a gene. The CDR3 is 21 amino acids. CDR1 is LGHNT and CDR2 is FRNRAP in the germline V gene. CDR3 sequence reads: CASGLLLSGTGALSNTGELFF. The CDR3 DNA follows: TGTGCTAGTGGTTTGCTACTTTCCGGGACAGGGGCCCTATCGAACACCGGGGAGCTGTTTTTT.

The V gene is TRBV10-3, the J gene TRBJ2-2; possibly TRBD2 for D (6 bases). This CDR3 is 16 amino acids long. Trimming cost V 5 bases and J 6 bases, with 19 bases left between them. Germline V lookup: CDR1 ENHRY, CDR2 SYGVKD. CDR3 amino acids: CAISTETQGLSGELFF. CDR3 coding DNA: TGTGCCATCAGTACCGAGACACAAGGACTATCCGGGGAGCTGTTTTTT.

This chain joins TRBV7-6 and TRBJ2-7; D is perhaps TRBD1 (5 bases). V lost 0 bases and J 5 bases, leaving 14 bases between the germline ends. CDR3 length: 15 residues. Germline CDR1 is SGHVS and CDR2 is FNYEAQ. CDR3 sequence (DNA): TGTGCCAGCAGCTTAGCGCCAGGACAATTCCACGAGCAGTACTTC. This codes for CASSLAPGQFHEQYF.

The CDR3 bases are TGTGCCAGCAGTGAAAAAAGGGACAGGGTAAGTTACACCGGGGAGCTGTTTTTT. Amino acid sequence: CASSEKRDRVSYTGELFF. V gene TRBV6-1 combines with J gene TRBJ2-2; 9 positions match TRBD1. The CDR3 has 18 residues. Trimming removed 2 bases from V and 3 bases from J; junction bases left unmatched: 10. Germline CDR1 reads MNHNS; CDR2 reads SASEGT.

The chain recombines TRBV27 with TRBJ2-1; 9 bases are shared with TRBD2. Per the germline V gene, CDR1 is MNHEY and CDR2 is SMNVEV (reference sequence). The J segment lost 9 bases and the V segment lost 8 bases, leaving 11 bases of the junction unmatched. CDR3 length: 14 amino acids. CDR3 nucleotides: TGTGCCAGCCAGAATGGACTAGCGATAGGTGAGCAGTTCTTC. This sequence encodes CASQNGLAIGEQFF.

CDR3 DNA sequence: TGTGCCAGCAGCCCCCGGACAGGGGTGAACACCGGGGAGCTGTTTTTT. Protein: CASSPRTGVNTGELFF. This rearrangement joins TRBV5-4 to TRBJ2-2; TRBD1 agrees at 9 bases. This CDR3 has 16 residues. After removal of 4 bases from V and 1 base from J, the junction contained 5 bases not matched to a gene. Germline V gene sequence: CDR1 SGHNT, CDR2 YYREEE (reference sequence). The variable domain in full, completed from reference TRBV5-4 and TRBJ2-2, reads ETGVTQSPTHLIKTRGQQVTLRCSSQSGHNTVSWYQQALGQGPQFIFQYYREEENGRGNFPPRFSGLQFPNYSSELNVNALELDDSALYLCASSPRTGVNTGELFFGEGSRLTVL.

The chain links TRBV11-2 to TRBJ1-5, with D uncertain. The CDR3 sequence is 13 residues long. CDR1 and CDR2 (germline): SGHAT, FQNNGV. Trimming removed 5 bases at V and 7 bases at J, with 12 bases between. The CDR3 coding sequence is TGTGCCAGCAGCCTAATGAACCGGCAGCCCCAGCATTTT. Its protein is CASSLMNRQPQHF.

V and J are TRBV7-2 and TRBJ1-1, with a possible D match to TRBD1 (5 bases). This CDR3 comprises 16 residues. Trimming shortened V by 5 bases and J by 0 bases, and 16 bases separated the two germline ends. Germline V gives CDR1 SGHTA, CDR2 FQGNSA. The CDR3 here is CASSRYGAPLNTEAFF. CDR3 DNA: TGTGCCAGCAGCCGTTATGGGGCACCTCTGAACACTGAAGCTTTCTTT. Drawing the rest from reference TRBV7-2 and TRBJ1-1, the complete variable domain is GAGVSQSPSNKVTEKGKDVELRCDPISGHTALYWYRQSLGQGLEFLIYFQGNSAPDKSGLPSDRFSAERTGGSVSTLTIQRTQQEDSAVYLCASSRYGAPLNTEAFFGQGTRLTVV.

V gene TRBV6-1 combines with J gene TRBJ1-1; 8 bases map to TRBD1. V gave up 7 bases and J gave up 5 bases; unmatched junction bases: 3. The CDR3 is 12 residues long. Per the germline V gene, CDR1 is MNHNS and CDR2 is SASEGT. This chain's CDR3 is CASTGGRTEAFF. CDR3 DNA: TGTGCCAGCACAGGGGGCAGAACTGAAGCTTTCTTT.

J is TRBJ2-2 and V is TRBV7-9, with D perhaps matching TRBD1 (5 bases). V lost 5 bases, J lost 6 bases, and 7 bases lay in between. Germline CDR1 is SEHNR and CDR2 is FQNEAQ (reference sequence). The CDR3 runs to 12 residues. CDR3 nucleotide sequence: TGTGCCAGCAGCCCAGGGTCCGGGGAGCTGTTTTTT. This codes for CASSPGSGELFF.

The gene calls are TRBV7-2 and TRBJ1-2; 7 bases are a match to TRBD1. The V gene end was trimmed by 5 bases and the J gene end by 4 bases; junction bases not matched to a gene: 10. The CDR3 sequence is 15 residues long. The germline V gene encodes CDR1 SGHTA and CDR2 FQGNSA. CDR3 region: CASSPRQGRSYGYTF. The CDR3 nucleotides are TGTGCCAGCAGCCCTCGACAGGGACGAAGCTATGGCTACACCTTC. Combining the CDR3 with reference TRBV7-2 and TRBJ1-2 gives the whole variable domain GAGVSQSPSNKVTEKGKDVELRCDPISGHTALYWYRQSLGQGLEFLIYFQGNSAPDKSGLPSDRFSAERTGGSVSTLTIQRTQQEDSAVYLCASSPRQGRSYGYTFGSGTRLTVV.

The chain combines TRBV7-2 with TRBJ1-4; D is undetermined. The V end lost 5 bases, the J end lost 11 bases, and 15 bases lay between the germline ends. The CDR3 extends over 13 amino acids. Germline values: CDR1 SGHTA, CDR2 FQGNSA. For the CDR3, the DNA is TGTGCCAGCAGCCCTAGTCCTGAGGGCAAACTGTTTTTT. This codes for CASSPSPEGKLFF.

The CDR3 spells CASSPAGRAGNTIYF. The CDR3 DNA is TGTGCCAGCTCACCGGCAGGGAGGGCTGGAAACACCATATATTTT. The gene calls are TRBV18 and TRBJ1-3, with D tentatively TRBD1 (5 bases). The CDR3 is 15 amino acids. V gave up 3 bases and J gave up 2 bases, with 11 bases separating them. The germline V gene encodes CDR1 KGHSH and CDR2 LQKENI.

This chain joins TRBV14 and TRBJ1-6, with a weak D call TRBD1 (5 bases). CDR3 length: 14 residues. The germline V gene encodes CDR1 SGHDN and CDR2 FVKESK. The germline V and J ends were trimmed by 4 bases and 9 bases, with 13 bases remaining between them. CDR3 in amino acids: CASSRLRGGSPLHF. Here the CDR3 DNA reads TGTGCCAGCAGCCGCTTGCGGGGGGGTTCACCCCTCCACTTT.